Following are 10 T cell receptor beta chains from one sample sequenced in a study of tumor-infiltrating lymphocytes in primary liver carcinoma. TCR beta cDNA was reverse-transcribed from approximately 0.45 ug of total RNA. The reaction used a constant-region primer and ProtoScript II reverse transcriptase. Slightly modified ARM-PCR served as the procedure for the TCR beta libraries. These libraries came from three rounds of nested multiplex PCR. Both of the initial two PCR rounds ran for 10 cycles and employed TRBV1-TRBV30 forward primers alongside a C-beta reverse primer. TCRdb re-analysed the multiplex PCR reads in MiXCR, keeping a single row per CDR3 protein. The profile shows approximately 190,000 distinct CDR3 sequences, around 81% of them singletons. Without any cell sorting, roughly 20-30 mg of bulk tissue yielded co-extracted RNA and DNA. Sequencing was performed on tumor tissue from primary liver carcinoma. All receptors derive from a man aged 35 to 55 with primary liver carcinoma and hepatitis B virus infection.

Concerning this clonotype itself: A much larger clone sits a single nucleotide away, making a read error possible. The rearrangement uses TRBV5-1 and TRBJ1-4; 8 nucleotides agree with TRBD1. The CDR3 loop spans 14 amino acids. Germline V gene sequence: CDR1 SGHRS, CDR2 YFSETQ. The CDR3 DNA is TGCGCCAGCGGCTTACAGGGGGCTAATGAAAAACTGTTTTTT. Protein sequence: CASGLQGANEKLFF.

As for this clonotype: This could be a read error, since a much larger clone is one nucleotide away. V and J are TRBV5-1 and TRBJ2-7; 9 nucleotides line up with TRBD1. The CDR3 has 14 amino acids. In germline, CDR1 is SGHRS, CDR2 YFSETQ. J was trimmed by 2 bases and V by 4 bases; bases with no gene match: 4. This CDR3 reads CASSEQGAPYEQYF. CDR3 coding DNA: TGCGCCAGCAGCGAACAGGGGGCCCCCTACGAGCAGTACTTC. The full variable domain, completed using reference TRBV5-1 and TRBJ2-7, is KAGVTQTPRYLIKTRGQQVTLSCSPISGHRSVSWYQQTPGQGLQFLFEYFSETQRNKGNFPGRFSGRQFSNSRSEMNVSTLELGDSALYLCASSEQGAPYEQYFGPGTRLTVT.

For this clonotype: The germline gene is not matched at one end of the junction; a read error may be the cause. This chain joins TRBV4-2 and TRBJ2-7; D is possibly TRBD1 (6 bases). The CDR3 contains 14 residues. Germline V CDR1 and CDR2: LGHNA, YNFKEQ. This chain's CDR3 is CASNQDRGGHERYF. The CDR3 region has the DNA TGTGCCAGCAACCAAGATCGAGGGGGTCACGAGCGGTACTTC.

The chain is built from TRBV6-1 and TRBJ2-3, with 12 nucleotides matching TRBD2. This CDR3 is 14 amino acids long. From germline, CDR1 is MNHNS and CDR2 SASEGT. CDR3 amino acids: CASGLAGKTYTQYF. The CDR3 DNA reads as TGTGCTAGCGGACTAGCGGGAAAAACATATACGCAGTATTTT.

Remarks on this clonotype: At one end, the junction sequence differs from germline, possibly due to a read error. J is TRBJ2-3 and V is TRBV6-1; 7 bases agree with TRBD2. The germline V gene encodes CDR1 MNHNS and CDR2 SASEGT. This CDR3 spans 14 amino acids. CDR3 sequence: CASSDGGSSDTQYF. As DNA, the CDR3 is TGTGCCAGTAGTGACGGCGGGAGCTCAGATACGCAGTATTTT.

V usage is TRBV28 and J usage is TRBJ2-1, with TRBD2 as a possible D gene (6 bases). The CDR3 runs to 16 residues. V was shortened by 7 bases and J by 3 bases, with 19 bases between the two germline ends. Looked up from germline, CDR1 is MDHEN and CDR2 is SYDVKM. CDR3 protein: CASIPPERRGYNEQFF. The CDR3, as DNA: TGTGCCAGCATCCCTCCAGAGCGGAGGGGCTACAATGAGCAGTTCTTC.

With regard to this clonotype: One junction end does not reproduce the germline sequence, and a read error may be involved. The chain is built from TRBV10-2 and TRBJ2-6; 7 bases are shared with TRBD2. This CDR3 comprises 18 residues. CDR1 WSHSY and CDR2 SAAADI come from the germline V gene. CDR3 residues: CVSSERGRGSSGANVLTF. The DNA for the CDR3 is TGCGTCAGCAGTGAAAGAGGGCGGGGGAGCTCTGGGGCCAACGTCCTGACTTTC.

Notes on this clonotype: In this CDR3 the conserved last residue, phenylalanine or tryptophan, is missing, so a read error is likely. The J gene is TRBJ2-7, the V gene TRBV11-1; D may be TRBD2 (5 bases). CDR3 size: 17 residues. Germline V gene sequence: CDR1 SGHAT, CDR2 FQDESV (reference sequence). The CDR3 DNA is TGTGCCAGCAGCTTAGGGCAGGCGGGTGAAAACTCCTATGAGCAGTACCTC. Encoded protein: CASSLGQAGENSYEQYL.

This chain links TRBV10-2 with TRBJ2-2, with D unclear. The CDR3 has 12 amino acids. Germline assignment: CDR1 WSHSY and CDR2 SAAADI. The ends were cut back, 7 bases at V and 8 bases at J, with 11 bases in the middle. Written as DNA, the CDR3 is TGCGCCAGCACCCACACCATTGGGGAGCTGTTTTTT. Its translation: CASTHTIGELFF.

On this clonotype: At one boundary the junction diverges from the germline segment, which might be a read error. The genes are TRBV6-5 and TRBJ1-5; D uncertain. Germline V gene lookup returns CDR1 MNHEY and CDR2 SVGAGI. The CDR3 length is 13 residues. DNA for the CDR3: TGTGCCATCGGGAACGGTAGCAATCAGCCACAGCATTTT. It translates to CAIGNGSNQPQHF.